The rows below give T cell receptor beta chains drawn from one sample of a study of molecular identifiers for immune sequencing clone quantification. TCRdb re-analysed the PCR reads in MiXCR, keeping a single row per CDR3 protein. The table shows 40,000 to 50,000 distinct CDR3 sequences, with over 15% occurring only once. The sequencing sample was made of naive CD8+ T cells from blood, with Jurkat cell RNA spiked in. These receptors were collected from a human donor in good health. Some libraries in this study had Jurkat cell RNA spiked in. Each CDR3 is given with its conserved first and last residue.

v_call	j_call	cdr3_aa
TRBV15	TRBJ2-2	CATSRVPSGSGELFF
TRBV27	TRBJ2-3	CASSLLGYTDTQYF
TRBV29-1	TRBJ1-1	CSVALWSTEAFF
TRBV6-5	TRBJ2-5	CASSYSDARQETQYF
TRBV20-1	TRBJ2-3	CSAWAGTQYF
TRBV4-2	TRBJ1-5	CASSHINRGRRDQPQHF
TRBV5-6	TRBJ2-7	CASSLGQTYYEQYF
TRBV10-3	TRBJ2-2	CALGGPGELFF
TRBV29-1	TRBJ2-5	CSVEGGRATQYF
TRBV5-5	TRBJ1-1	CASSLGPMNTEAFF
TRBV6-5	TRBJ1-1	CASSYSRGVMNTEAFF
TRBV7-9	TRBJ1-2	CASSLGRNLYGYTF
TRBV2	TRBJ1-5	CASSEGAGNRPQHF
TRBV6-5	TRBJ2-7	CASSYPTGGLTYEQYF
TRBV29-1	TRBJ2-5	CSAVPGTGEETQYF
TRBV19	TRBJ1-2	CASSGGAATYGYTF
TRBV6-5	TRBJ2-3	CASSPTSRGGLDTQYF
TRBV6-5	TRBJ2-3	CASSYSGSRTDTQYF
TRBV6-1	TRBJ1-5	CASSEEQPQHF
TRBV19	TRBJ2-3	CASSIGQGVDTQYF
TRBV27	TRBJ1-5	CASSFSLYQPQHF
TRBV29-1	TRBJ2-3	CSVGGQSSTDTQYF